This T cell receptor (beta chain) was identified in a study of T cell repertoires in cytomegalovirus infection (dated 2019 in TCRdb). Notes on the research overall: Donor HLA type was relevant to the analysis, because carriage of CMV infection together with the matching HLA type was indicated by public TCR beta signatures. General conclusions and limits of the study: The ex vivo response was dominated by HLA-C-restricted CMV-specific TCR beta clonotypes, and the single most frequent clonotype in two of eight donors was supplied by these HLA-C-restricted clonotypes. In both this cohort and an independent cohort of some 350 donors, the cumulative frequency of public TCR beta family members distinguished carriers of CMV infection plus the relevant HLA type.

On this clonotype itself: What antigen it recognizes has not been identified. This clone may be a read error of a much larger clone one base away.

Sequencing was carried out with an Illumina HiSeq 1500. TCRdb reprocessed the public reads (quality trimming at Q25 with fastp, clone calling with MiXCR) and kept in-frame beta chains. CDR3 protein sequences are deduplicated, and each keeps its most common genes and DNA. The sample records about 450,000 distinct CDR3 sequences, roughly 30% of which are singletons. The top ten clonotypes cover around 13% of the sample. CDR1 and CDR2 (SEHNR, FQNEAQ) derive from the germline V gene (reference sequence). The CDR3 measures 14 amino acids from cysteine to phenylalanine. Only the CDR3 part of the read is kept: 42 bases, read in frame from the first base.

This sequence originates from a human donor in good health (CMV status not recorded). Some clones in this sample may be carry-over from other donors' samples. The chain was built from TRBV7-9 and TRBJ2-7; possibly the D gene is TRBD1, per 6 matching bases. Sequenced input: PBMCs. CDR3 loop: CASSVRQAPYEKYF. In nucleotides, the sequence is TGTGCCAGCAGCGTGCGACAGGCCCCCTACGAGAAGTACTTC.